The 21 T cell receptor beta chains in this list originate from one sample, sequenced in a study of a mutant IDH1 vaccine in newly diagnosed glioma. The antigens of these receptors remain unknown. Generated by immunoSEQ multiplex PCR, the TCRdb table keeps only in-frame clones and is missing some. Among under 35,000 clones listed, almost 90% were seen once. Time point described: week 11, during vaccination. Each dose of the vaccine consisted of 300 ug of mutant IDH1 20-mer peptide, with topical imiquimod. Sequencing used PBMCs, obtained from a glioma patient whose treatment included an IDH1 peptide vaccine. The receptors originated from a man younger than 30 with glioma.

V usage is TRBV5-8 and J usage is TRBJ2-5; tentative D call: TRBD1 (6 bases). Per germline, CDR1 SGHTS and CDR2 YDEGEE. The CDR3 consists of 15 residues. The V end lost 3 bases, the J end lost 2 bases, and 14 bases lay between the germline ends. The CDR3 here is CASSSPLTGQETQYF. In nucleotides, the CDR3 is TGTGCCAGCAGCTCGCCCCTGACAGGACAAGAGACCCAGTACTTC.

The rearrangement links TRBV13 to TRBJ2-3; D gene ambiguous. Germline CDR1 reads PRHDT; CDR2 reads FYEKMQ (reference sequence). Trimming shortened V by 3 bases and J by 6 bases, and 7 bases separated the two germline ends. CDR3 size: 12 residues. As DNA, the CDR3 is TGTGCCAGCAGCTTGAGAGGCGATACGCAGTATTTT. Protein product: CASSLRGDTQYF.

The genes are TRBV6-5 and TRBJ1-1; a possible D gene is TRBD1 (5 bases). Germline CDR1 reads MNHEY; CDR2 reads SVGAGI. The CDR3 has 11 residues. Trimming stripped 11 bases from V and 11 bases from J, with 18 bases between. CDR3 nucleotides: TGTGCCGCATCGCGAGGGACGGACGCTTTCTTT. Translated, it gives CAASRGTDAFF.

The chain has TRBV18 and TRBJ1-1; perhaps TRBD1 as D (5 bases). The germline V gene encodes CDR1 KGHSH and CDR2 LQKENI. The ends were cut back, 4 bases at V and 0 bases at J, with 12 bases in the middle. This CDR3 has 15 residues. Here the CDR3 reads CASSRRGGMNTEAFF. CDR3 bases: TGTGCCAGCTCACGGCGGGGGGGGATGAACACTGAAGCTTTCTTT.

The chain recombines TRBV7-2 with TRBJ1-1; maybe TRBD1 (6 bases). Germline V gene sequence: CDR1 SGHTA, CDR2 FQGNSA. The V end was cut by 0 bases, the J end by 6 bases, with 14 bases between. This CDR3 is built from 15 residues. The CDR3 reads CASSLAGAGWSEAFF. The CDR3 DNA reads TGTGCCAGCAGCTTAGCGGGGGCGGGATGGTCTGAAGCTTTCTTT.

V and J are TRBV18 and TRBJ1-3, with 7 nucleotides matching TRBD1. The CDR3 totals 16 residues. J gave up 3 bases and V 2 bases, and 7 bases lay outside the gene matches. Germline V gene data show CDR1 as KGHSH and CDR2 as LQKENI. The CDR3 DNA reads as TGTGCCAGCTCACCAACTCAGGGGGTTCTTGGAAACACCATATATTTT. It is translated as CASSPTQGVLGNTIYF.

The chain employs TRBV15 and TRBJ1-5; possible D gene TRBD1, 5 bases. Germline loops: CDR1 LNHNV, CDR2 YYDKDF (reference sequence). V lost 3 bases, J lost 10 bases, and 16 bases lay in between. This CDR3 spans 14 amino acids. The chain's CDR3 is CATSRPGLSQPQHF. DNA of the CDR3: TGTGCCACCAGCAGGCCGGGACTGAGCCAACCCCAGCATTTT.

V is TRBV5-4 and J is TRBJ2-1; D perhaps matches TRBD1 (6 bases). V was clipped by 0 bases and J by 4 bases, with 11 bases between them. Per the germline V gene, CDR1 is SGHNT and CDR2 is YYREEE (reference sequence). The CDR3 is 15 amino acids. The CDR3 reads CASSLARTAYNEQFF. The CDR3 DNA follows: TGTGCCAGCAGCTTGGCCAGGACAGCGTACAATGAGCAGTTCTTC.

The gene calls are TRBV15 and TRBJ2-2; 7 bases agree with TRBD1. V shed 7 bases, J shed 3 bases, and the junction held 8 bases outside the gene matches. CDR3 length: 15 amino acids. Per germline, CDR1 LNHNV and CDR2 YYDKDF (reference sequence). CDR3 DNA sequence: TGTGCCACCAAAAGACAGGGTTTTGACACCGGGGAGCTGTTTTTT. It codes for CATKRQGFDTGELFF.

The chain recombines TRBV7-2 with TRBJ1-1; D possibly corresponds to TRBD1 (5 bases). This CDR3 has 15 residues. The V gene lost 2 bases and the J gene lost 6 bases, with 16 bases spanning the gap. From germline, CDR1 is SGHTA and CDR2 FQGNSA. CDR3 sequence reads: CASSLRGPINAEAFF. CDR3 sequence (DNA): TGTGCCAGCAGCTTACGGGGACCTATTAACGCTGAAGCTTTCTTT.

For the CDR3, the DNA is TGTGCCAGCAGTTACTTGTCCGGGAGCTCCTACGAGCAGTACTTC. Amino acids: CASSYLSGSSYEQYF. This chain uses TRBV6-5 with TRBJ2-7; the D gene is possibly TRBD2 (6 bases). Germline CDR1 and CDR2: MNHEY and SVGAGI. The CDR3 runs 15 residues. Trimming stripped 1 base from V and 0 bases from J, with 10 bases between.

The CDR3 loop reads CASRSTGTRDNEQFF. Here the CDR3 DNA reads TGTGCCAGCAGGTCGACAGGGACTAGAGACAATGAGCAGTTCTTC. The J gene is TRBJ2-1, the V gene TRBV7-9; tentatively, D is TRBD2 (8 bases). Between the trimmed V and J ends, which lost 6 bases and 5 bases, there was a span of 17 bases. Germline V gene sequence: CDR1 SEHNR, CDR2 FQNEAQ (reference sequence). The CDR3 has 15 amino acids.

For the CDR3, the DNA is TGCAGCGCCCTCGACGGGGAAGAGACCCAGTACTTC. Its translation is CSALDGEETQYF. The chain recombines TRBV29-1 with TRBJ2-5, with D possibly being TRBD2 (5 bases). The CDR3 consists of 12 residues. V was cut by 7 bases and J by 3 bases, with 12 bases left in between. The germline V gene encodes CDR1 SQVTM and CDR2 ANQGSEA.

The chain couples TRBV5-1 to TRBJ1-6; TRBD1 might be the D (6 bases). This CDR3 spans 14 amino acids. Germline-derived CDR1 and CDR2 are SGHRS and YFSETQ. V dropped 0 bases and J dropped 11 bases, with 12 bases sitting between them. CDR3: CASSLGGEGAPLHF. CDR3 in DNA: TGCGCCAGCAGCTTGGGGGGTGAGGGGGCACCCCTCCACTTT.

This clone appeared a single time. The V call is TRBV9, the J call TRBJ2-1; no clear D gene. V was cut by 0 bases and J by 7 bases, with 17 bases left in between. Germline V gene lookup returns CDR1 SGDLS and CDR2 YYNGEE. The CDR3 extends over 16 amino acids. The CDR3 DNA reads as TGTGCCAGCAGCGTAGCTAGTGCTACACTAAGGAATGAGCAGTTCTTC. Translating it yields CASSVASATLRNEQFF.

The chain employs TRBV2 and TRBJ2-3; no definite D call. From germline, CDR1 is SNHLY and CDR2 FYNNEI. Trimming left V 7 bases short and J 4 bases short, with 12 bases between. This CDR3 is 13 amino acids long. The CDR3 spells CASIYGVADTQYF. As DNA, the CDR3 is TGTGCCAGCATATACGGAGTAGCAGATACGCAGTATTTT.

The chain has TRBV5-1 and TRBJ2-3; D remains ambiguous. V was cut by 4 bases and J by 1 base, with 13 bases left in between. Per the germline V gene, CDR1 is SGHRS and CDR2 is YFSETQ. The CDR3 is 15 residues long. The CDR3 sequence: CASSGTNPRTDTQYF. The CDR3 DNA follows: TGCGCCAGCAGCGGCACCAACCCTCGCACAGATACGCAGTATTTT.

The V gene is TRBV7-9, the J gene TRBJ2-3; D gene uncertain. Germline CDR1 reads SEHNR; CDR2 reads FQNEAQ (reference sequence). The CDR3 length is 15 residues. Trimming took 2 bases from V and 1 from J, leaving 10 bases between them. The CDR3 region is CASSLPSGRTDTQYF. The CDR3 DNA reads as TGTGCCAGCAGCTTACCCTCGGGCCGCACAGATACGCAGTATTTT.

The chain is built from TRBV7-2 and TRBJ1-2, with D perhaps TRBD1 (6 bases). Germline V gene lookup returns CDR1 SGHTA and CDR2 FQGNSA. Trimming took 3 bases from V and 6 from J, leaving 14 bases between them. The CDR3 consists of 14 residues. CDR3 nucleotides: TGTGCCAGCAGCTTCCCCCCAGGGGCCAATGGCTACACCTTC. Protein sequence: CASSFPPGANGYTF.

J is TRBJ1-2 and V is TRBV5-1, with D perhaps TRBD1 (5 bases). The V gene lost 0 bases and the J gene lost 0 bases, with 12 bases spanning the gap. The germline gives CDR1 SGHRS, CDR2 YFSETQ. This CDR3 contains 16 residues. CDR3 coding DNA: TGCGCCAGCAGCTTGGGGGACCGCCGAACTAACTATGGCTACACCTTC. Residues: CASSLGDRRTNYGYTF.

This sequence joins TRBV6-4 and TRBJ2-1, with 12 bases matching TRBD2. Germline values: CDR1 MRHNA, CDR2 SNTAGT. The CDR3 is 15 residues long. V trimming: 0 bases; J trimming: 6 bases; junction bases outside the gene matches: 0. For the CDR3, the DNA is TGTGCCAGCAGTGACTCGACTAGCGGGAGCAATGAGCAGTTCTTC. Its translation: CASSDSTSGSNEQFF.